This T cell receptor beta chain originates from a study of vaccination and CD4 T cells after COVID-19 (dated by TCRdb to 2022 to 2024). Study-level background: Every convalescent patient had a positive nasal swab PCR test for SARS-CoV-2, with mild disease in nine patients and severe disease in one. The convalescent cohort included six males and four females, with two Hispanic individuals, seven Caucasians, two Asians and one multiracial person. In control cultures, a CEFX viral epitope pool was used as positive control, an HIV-1 Nef peptide pool was used as negative control, or no peptide was added. Two doses of either the Pfizer-BioNTech BNT162b2 vaccine (n=8) or the Moderna mRNA-1273 vaccine (n=2) were administered to participants. Post-vaccine blood samples were collected a median of approximately 72 days after the second vaccine dose, ranging from roughly 12 to 250 days. Post-COVID blood samples from convalescent patients were collected a median of around 110 days after diagnosis, with a range of 35 to 161 days. The spike-specific CD4+ TCR repertoire was compared before and after mRNA vaccination in approximately ten COVID-19 convalescent patients and several infection-naive healthy vaccine recipients. For stimulating the cultures, overlapping spike peptide pools were used, derived from SARS-CoV-2 as well as from the common cold coronaviruses HCoV-NL63, HCoV-OC43 and HCoV-229E.

The treatment or condition tag for this specimen amounts to: approximately 9-day PBMC culture with coronavirus spike peptide pools or control peptides (ViraFEST assay). To expand antigen-specific T cells with peptide pools and then pick out the expanded clonotypes through TCR sequencing, the study relied on the ViraFEST assay. The positive SARS-CoV-2 PCR tests of the convalescent patients were dated from March to December 2020, before the Alpha, Beta and Delta variants emerged in the United States. PBMCs were cultured at roughly 1.8 million per well in IMDM supplemented with around 5% human AB serum and around 10 IU/ml IL-2, with 9.5 to 10 ug/ml peptide pools added. Half of the culture medium was replaced with fresh IL-2-containing medium on days 3 and 7. CD4+ T cells were isolated after about 10 days of culture through negative selection using the EasySep CD4+ T cell isolation kit. Ficoll-Paque Plus gradient centrifugation was used to isolate PBMCs from whole blood, and the isolated PBMCs were then either used fresh or cryopreserved at -140C. Culture conditions were generally each tested in triplicate wells.

What the study reported, not specific to this receptor: In convalescent patients, nearly all vaccine-specific clones (304 of 307) were found to be mono-reactive for SARS-CoV-2 spike rather than cross-reactive with common cold coronaviruses. Among convalescent patients, a median roughly 90% of the SARS-CoV-2-reactive clones seen after vaccination appeared only after vaccination, which suggests priming specific to the vaccine. Relatively few convalescent patients were included in the study, and early timepoints after natural infection were not analyzed. The median count of SARS-CoV-2-reactive clonotypes went up from some 23 after infection to 38 after vaccination, although the change was not significant.

At the junction V is shortened by 5 bases and J by 3 bases, with 10 bases in between. From its cysteine to its phenylalanine, the CDR3 spans 13 amino acids. Just the 39-base CDR3 DNA is kept, in frame starting at base 1. The germline V gene (reference sequence) provides CDR1 MNHEY and CDR2 SMNVEV. This clonotype was counted only a few times. Its specific antigen is unknown. Nothing much larger sits one base from this clone, and base qualities are not available. The library was produced with PCR. TCR sequencing of DNA from cultured CD4+ T cells used the Oncomine TCR Beta short-read assay at the Johns Hopkins FTIC core. Genomic DNA was extracted from the cultured CD4+ T cells with the QIAamp micro DNA kit. The Oncomine TCR Beta libraries from cultured CD4+ T cells were pooled using unique dual indexes and then sequenced on an Illumina iSeq 100. The paper's processing steps were these. Non-productive sequences were removed, and CDR3s not starting with C, not ending with F or W, or shorter than 7 amino acids were discarded. The MANAFEST web application was used to identify antigen-specific clonotypes by comparing peptide-stimulated wells against reference wells and other culture wells. For a clone to be called positive, the clone needed an FDR below 0.05, an odds ratio above 5, and a productive frequency above 0.1% in at least two of three replicate wells. Cross-reactive clonotypes were defined as significantly expanded in both SARS-CoV-2 spike wells and at least one common cold coronavirus spike condition. Similarity between CDR3 sequences was evaluated in R version 3.6.1 using Levenshtein distances (stringdist) and unrooted phylogenetic trees (ape). TCRdb trimmed public reads at Q25 via fastp, called clones via MiXCR and kept in-frame beta chains. Entries that share a CDR3 protein sequence are merged under the most common genes and DNA. These V and J calls originate from TCRdb's pipeline instead of the authors' own analysis. This sample gives 5,000 to 6,500 distinct CDR3 sequences in total; 34% of them show up just once. Roughly a third of the sample comes from the top ten.

The chain couples TRBV27 to TRBJ1-2; possibly the D gene is TRBD1, per 5 matching bases. Source: CD4+ T cells from blood, cultured in vitro, taken after SARS-CoV-2 vaccination. This TCR was recovered from a human donor who had recovered from COVID-19. The DNA sequence is TGTGCCAGCAGTCCCGACAGAGACTATGGCTACACCTTC. Translated, this is CASSPDRDYGYTF.